This T cell receptor beta chain was sequenced in a study of tumor-infiltrating lymphocytes in glioblastoma multiforme. General observations from the study: Functional subtype sorting of these T cells was not performed. Clone frequencies may be distorted by unequal TCR transcripts per cell.

Three nested ARM-PCR rounds with V-beta and C-beta primers built TCRB libraries. Input was approximately 0.48 ug total RNA, reverse-transcribed with a C-beta primer. TCRdb analysed the multiplex PCR reads with MiXCR anew, one entry per CDR3 protein. Of 20,000 or so distinct CDR3 sequences listed, under 80% are singletons. V shed 1 base and J shed 6 bases, with 12 bases lying between them. From germline, CDR1 is SGHAT and CDR2 FQNNGV. This CDR3 is 15 amino acids long. Note on this clonotype: Its antigen is not identified.

This chain uses TRBV11-2 with TRBJ2-2; the D is unclear. Source material: peripheral blood. The receptor was derived from a male donor with glioblastoma. DNA for the CDR3: TGTGCCAGCAGCTTAGTTTGGCAAGTGGCCGGGGAGCTGTTTTTT. Protein sequence: CASSLVWQVAGELFF. Supplemented by reference TRBV11-2 and TRBJ2-2, the full variable domain reads EAGVAQSPRYKIIEKRQSVAFWCNPISGHATLYWYQQILGQGPKLLIQFQNNGVVDDSQLPKDRFSAERLKGVDSTLKIQPAKLEDSAVYLCASSLVWQVAGELFFGEGSRLTVL.